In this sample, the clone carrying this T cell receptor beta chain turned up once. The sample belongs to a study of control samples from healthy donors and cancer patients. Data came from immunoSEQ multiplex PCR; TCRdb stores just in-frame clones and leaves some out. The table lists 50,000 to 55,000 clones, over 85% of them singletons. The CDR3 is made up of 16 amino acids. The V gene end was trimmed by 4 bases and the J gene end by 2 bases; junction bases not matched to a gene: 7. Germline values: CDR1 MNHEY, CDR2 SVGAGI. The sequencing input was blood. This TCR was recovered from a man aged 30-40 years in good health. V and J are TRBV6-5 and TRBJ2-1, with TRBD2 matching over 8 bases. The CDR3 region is CASSSRAGVTYNEQFF. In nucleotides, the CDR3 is TGTGCCAGCAGTTCGAGAGCGGGAGTTACCTACAATGAGCAGTTCTTC.